The 16 T cell receptor beta chains below come from one sample, sequenced in a study of beta chain features in type 1 diabetes. Overall study results and limits: Significant though moderate, a shortening of TCRB CDR3s appeared in all four CD4+ subsets of Type 1 diabetes patients.

These receptors have no identified antigens. Expressed TCRB transcripts were sequenced because the entire RNA isolate underwent reverse transcription. The assay was immunoSEQ multiplex PCR, and TCRdb's table has in-frame clones only and misses some. The sample contains some 350,000 clones, 9.6% of which appear only once. Sequencing was carried out using central memory CD4+ T cells from blood. The receptors derive from a young man with type 1 diabetes.

This clone was seen more than once but under ten times. V is TRBV4-3 and J is TRBJ1-5, with 7 bases lining up with TRBD1. Germline loops: CDR1 LGHNA, CDR2 YSLEER. This CDR3 has 13 amino acids. V dropped 2 bases and J dropped 5; count of bases not matched to a gene: 0. The CDR3 nucleotides read TGCGCCAGCAGCCAACAGGGGGATCAGCCCCAGCATTTT. Translating gives CASSQQGDQPQHF.

Concerning this clone itself: A junction boundary mismatches the germline segment, possibly from a read error. CDR3 sequence reads: CASSQVGTGYNEQFF. CDR3 sequence (DNA): TGTGCCAGCAGCCAAGTGGGGACAGGGTACAATGAGCAGTTCTTC. The rearrangement links TRBV4-1 to TRBJ2-1, with TRBD1 identical over 9 bases. In germline, CDR1 is MGHRA, CDR2 YSYEKL. The CDR3 runs 15 residues.

This clone occurred many times. This chain uses TRBV6-5 with TRBJ2-7; D possibly corresponds to TRBD2 (5 bases). This CDR3 contains 14 residues. Germline CDR1 MNHEY, CDR2 SVGAGI. V lost 2 bases and J 3 bases, leaving 11 bases between the germline ends. CDR3 in amino acids: CASSYRPGVYEQYF. The CDR3 DNA reads as TGTGCCAGCAGTTACCGACCCGGGGTCTACGAGCAGTACTTC.

This clone was seen ten or more times. CDR3 sequence (DNA): TGTGCCAGCAGCTTAGAGATCACCGGGACAGGGGCTAATGAGCAGTTCTTC. Protein sequence: CASSLEITGTGANEQFF. The rearrangement links TRBV9 to TRBJ2-1; 10 nucleotides line up with TRBD1. J lost 7 bases, V lost 4 bases, and 14 bases had no gene match. CDR1 and CDR2 (germline): SGDLS, YYNGEE. The CDR3 is made up of 17 amino acids.

This clone showed up just a few times. The V gene is TRBV29-1, the J gene TRBJ1-1; no reliable D call. CDR1 and CDR2 (germline): SQVTM, ANQGSEA. V was trimmed by 6 bases and J by 1 base, leaving 6 bases between them. This CDR3 contains 11 residues. The CDR3 DNA reads as TGCAGCGTCGGACGGAACACTGAAGCTTTCTTT. This codes for CSVGRNTEAFF. The variable domain in full, completed from reference TRBV29-1 and TRBJ1-1, reads SAVISQKPSRDICQRGTSLTIQCQVDSQVTMMFWYRQQPGQSLTLIATANQGSEATYESGFVIDKFPISRPNLTFSTLTVSNMSPEDSSIYLCSVGRNTEAFFGQGTRLTVV.

Comments on this clone: This sequence is one base from a far larger clone and is likely a read error. The same CDR3 also results from other DNA sequences found in this sample. This chain joins TRBV7-3 and TRBJ1-1; D possibly corresponds to TRBD1 (5 bases). The CDR3 consists of 13 residues. V was trimmed by 2 bases and J by 1 base, leaving 5 bases between them. CDR1 and CDR2 (germline): SGHTA, FQGTGA. This CDR3 is CASSLQGNTEAFF. The CDR3 DNA reads as TGTGCCAGCAGCTTACAGGGGAACACTGAAGCTTTCTTT.

This clone was picked up a small number of times. V is TRBV6-5 and J is TRBJ2-3, with 7 bases that match TRBD1. V gave up 4 bases and J gave up 3 bases; unmatched junction bases: 7. Germline CDR1 MNHEY, CDR2 SVGAGI. The CDR3 length is 15 residues. The CDR3 bases are TGTGCCAGCAGTTCAACAGGGGAAGGGACAGATACGCAGTATTTT. Amino acid sequence: CASSSTGEGTDTQYF.

In this sample, this clone turned up a few times. V gene TRBV5-1 combines with J gene TRBJ2-3; TRBD1 matches 8 bases. This CDR3 spans 16 amino acids. Trimming took 4 bases from V and 2 from J; bases not matched to a gene: 9. Germline V gene data show CDR1 as SGHRS and CDR2 as YFSETQ. The CDR3 DNA reads as TGCGCCAGCAGCCCAGGGACAGGTGACGCCACAGATACGCAGTATTTT. Translating gives CASSPGTGDATDTQYF.

The chain carries TRBV7-8 and TRBJ2-5, with D hard to call. V lost 5 bases, J lost 6 bases, and 13 bases lay in between. Germline assignment: CDR1 SGHVS and CDR2 FQNEAQ. The length of the CDR3 is 13 residues. The CDR3 protein is CASSPGPRQTQYF. CDR3 sequence (DNA): TGTGCCAGCAGCCCAGGCCCCCGGCAGACCCAGTACTTC.

This clone showed up many times. V and J are TRBV6-5 and TRBJ2-3, with D possibly matching TRBD2 (5 bases). Trimming removed 6 bases from V and 6 bases from J, with 10 bases in between. Germline CDR1 and CDR2: MNHEY and SVGAGI. This CDR3 region has 12 residues. Here the CDR3 DNA reads TGTGCCAGCAGCTCCTCGGGGGATACGCAGTATTTT. This gives the protein CASSSSGDTQYF.

The chain combines TRBV6-5 with TRBJ2-2; D is possibly TRBD1 (5 bases). Looked up from germline, CDR1 is MNHEY and CDR2 is SVGAGI. The germline V and J ends were trimmed by 7 bases and 0 bases, with 9 bases remaining between them. This CDR3 region has 14 residues. The CDR3, as DNA: TGTGCCAGCATGGAGACAGCGAACACCGGGGAGCTGTTTTTT. Its protein is CASMETANTGELFF.

Only one count was recorded for this clone. The rearrangement links TRBV11-3 to TRBJ2-2; D perhaps matches TRBD2 (5 bases). The CDR3 extends over 18 amino acids. Per germline, CDR1 SGHNT and CDR2 YENEEA. V gave up 5 bases and J gave up 0 bases, with 19 bases separating them. The CDR3 DNA reads as TGTGCCAGCAGCACCAGACCGCTAGCTTACGCGAACACCGGGGAGCTGTTTTTT. Amino acid sequence: CASSTRPLAYANTGELFF.

This chain connects TRBV7-9 to TRBJ1-2; D call uncertain. This CDR3 region has 11 residues. V lost 4 bases to trimming and J lost 9 bases, with 9 bases between them. From germline, CDR1 is SEHNR and CDR2 FQNEAQ (reference sequence). CDR3 sequence (DNA): TGTGCCAGCAGCTCGGCCATTAGCTACACCTTC. Residues: CASSSAISYTF.

This clone has more than one count but fewer than ten. The chain is built from TRBV2 and TRBJ2-7; D is possibly TRBD1 (6 bases). V lost 7 bases, J lost 0 bases, and 13 bases lay in between. From germline, CDR1 is SNHLY and CDR2 FYNNEI. CDR3 size: 14 residues. The CDR3: CASTLRDNSYEQYF. CDR3 nucleotide sequence: TGTGCCAGCACCCTTCGGGACAACTCCTACGAGCAGTACTTC.

This clone occurred many times. The chain is built from TRBV7-2 and TRBJ2-7, with no clear D. The V gene lost 3 bases and the J gene lost 5 bases, with 5 bases spanning the gap. This CDR3 contains 11 residues. Looked up from germline, CDR1 is SGHTA and CDR2 is FQGNSA. The CDR3 spells CASSFRNEQYF. CDR3 bases: TGTGCCAGCAGCTTTCGCAACGAGCAGTACTTC.

This clone was seen a few times. The junction differs from germline at one of its ends, possibly a read error. The chain employs TRBV4-1 and TRBJ2-2, with 10 bases matching TRBD2. Per the germline V gene, CDR1 is MGHRA and CDR2 is YSYEKL. The CDR3 length is 18 residues. CDR3: CASSQAGTSDQNTGELVF. The CDR3 nucleotides read TGCGCCAGCAGCCAAGCCGGGACTAGCGACCAGAACACCGGGGAGCTGGTTTTT.